The 14 T cell receptor beta chains below come from one sample, sequenced in a study of CD8 T cells in ankylosing spondylitis. TCRdb itself ran the 5' RACE reads through MiXCR, one entry per CDR3 protein. The table lists 350,000 or so distinct CDR3 sequences, roughly 10% of them singletons, with roughly 9% in the top ten. Sequenced input: blood, either unsorted or a sorted T cell fraction (not recorded which). Every receptor here comes from a female donor with ankylosing spondylitis or in good health (not recorded which).

This clonotype has ten or more counts. The rearrangement joins TRBV28 to TRBJ2-1; D gene ambiguous. The CDR3 extends over 13 amino acids. Trimming cost V 2 bases and J 7 bases, with 9 bases left between them. Germline V gives CDR1 MDHEN, CDR2 SYDVKM. CDR3 residues: CASSLVVPNEQFF. The DNA for the CDR3 is TGTGCCAGCAGTTTAGTAGTCCCGAATGAGCAGTTCTTC.

The sample holds a few counts of this clonotype. This chain uses TRBV7-6 with TRBJ2-7; D call uncertain. From germline, CDR1 is SGHVS and CDR2 FNYEAQ. V was pared by 5 bases and J by 0 bases, with 14 bases between. The CDR3 runs 15 residues. The CDR3 sequence is CASSIGRINSYEQYF. Written as DNA, the CDR3 is TGTGCCAGCAGCATCGGAAGAATCAACTCCTACGAGCAGTACTTC.

Many counts were recorded for this clonotype. This chain connects TRBV29-1 to TRBJ1-5, with D hard to call. The CDR3 is 11 amino acids. The germline V and J ends were trimmed by 7 bases and 6 bases, with 10 bases remaining between them. Germline V gene lookup returns CDR1 SQVTM and CDR2 ANQGSEA. The CDR3 sequence is CSAGVGQPQHF. The CDR3 DNA is TGCAGCGCGGGAGTCGGTCAGCCCCAGCATTTT.

This clonotype was found a few times. The rearrangement uses TRBV3-1 and TRBJ1-2, with D tentatively TRBD1 (5 bases). Germline assignment: CDR1 LGHDT and CDR2 YNNKEL (reference sequence). This CDR3 comprises 15 residues. Trimming pared 4 bases from V and 8 bases from J, leaving 20 bases between. CDR3 amino acids: CASSPMLGQGSGYTF. CDR3 sequence (DNA): TGTGCCAGCAGCCCGATGCTTGGGCAGGGAAGCGGCTACACCTTC.

The sample holds a few counts of this clonotype. This sequence joins TRBV29-1 and TRBJ2-3, with 12 bases matching TRBD2. This CDR3 has 15 amino acids. J was trimmed by 1 base and V by 3 bases; bases with no gene match: 2. Germline-derived CDR1 and CDR2 are SQVTM and ANQGSEA. DNA of the CDR3: TGCAGCGTTGACCTAGCGGGAGGGGGCACAGATACGCAGTATTTT. Residues: CSVDLAGGGTDTQYF.

This chain connects TRBV24-1 to TRBJ1-1; perhaps TRBD1 as D (6 bases). The CDR3 spans 15 residues. Germline-derived CDR1 and CDR2 are KGHDR and SFDVKD. V was trimmed by 2 bases and J by 5 bases, leaving 14 bases between them. The CDR3 region is CATSDYRQERTEAFF. The CDR3 DNA is TGTGCCACCAGTGATTATAGACAGGAACGGACTGAAGCTTTCTTT.

This clonotype occurred many times. The chain links TRBV6-1 to TRBJ2-2; 16 bases line up with TRBD2. The CDR3 extends over 19 amino acids. Germline loops: CDR1 MNHNS, CDR2 SASEGT. J lost 4 bases, V lost 6 bases, and 11 bases had no gene match. The CDR3 DNA reads as TGTGCCAGCAGAGCGCCGGGACTAGCGGGGGGGATCGGCACCGGGGAGCTGTTTTTT. This translates into CASRAPGLAGGIGTGELFF.

This clonotype came up many times. This chain uses TRBV24-1 with TRBJ2-3, with D perhaps matching TRBD2 (6 bases). This CDR3 comprises 15 residues. In germline, CDR1 is KGHDR, CDR2 SFDVKD. Trimming cost V 5 bases and J 3 bases, with 14 bases left between them. CDR3 DNA sequence: TGTGCCACCAGTGTGAACGCGGGATCGACAGATACGCAGTATTTT. Its protein product is CATSVNAGSTDTQYF.

The table lists this clonotype with many counts. This chain joins TRBV12-3 or TRBV12-4 and TRBJ1-2; 7 positions agree with TRBD1. V was clipped by 3 bases and J by 7 bases; unmatched bases: 8. The CDR3 has 14 amino acids. The CDR3 DNA follows: TGTGCCAGCAGTTTCGGGGAGGGGGCAGTTGGCTACACCTTC. Translation: CASSFGEGAVGYTF.

This clonotype was counted many times. The gene calls are TRBV20-1 and TRBJ1-5; D is ambiguous. CDR1 is DFQATT, CDR2 SNEGSKA, per germline (reference sequence). The CDR3 has 13 residues. V lost 1 base and J 7 bases, leaving 11 bases between the germline ends. The CDR3 spells CSARGGGNQPQHF. The CDR3 DNA is TGCAGTGCTAGAGGTGGAGGGAACCAGCCCCAGCATTTT.

This clonotype was seen only a few times. The gene calls are TRBV21-1 and TRBJ2-7; the table's TRBD1 call for D was not verified on the DNA. TRBV21-1 is a listed pseudogene. This CDR3 region has 17 residues. This chain's CDR3 is CASSKSSRGQGSYEQYF. The CDR3 coding sequence is TGTGCCAGCAGCAAAAGCTCCCGGGGACAGGGTTCCTACGAGCAGTACTTC.

This chain uses TRBV7-8 with TRBJ2-7; possibly TRBD2 for D (6 bases). Germline V gene lookup returns CDR1 SGHVS and CDR2 FQNEAQ. This CDR3 contains 14 residues. The ends were cut back, 4 bases at V and 9 bases at J, with 19 bases in the middle. CDR3 DNA: TGTGCCAGCAGCTCCGCAAGCGGGTCGAGCTGGCAGTACTTC. Protein sequence: CASSSASGSSWQYF.

This clonotype was picked up many times. V gene TRBV25-1 combines with J gene TRBJ1-5, with a possible D match to TRBD1 (6 bases). The germline CDR1 and CDR2 sequences are MGHDK and SYGVNS. CDR3 length: 14 amino acids. Trimming stripped 5 bases from V and 6 bases from J, with 14 bases between. The CDR3 here is CASSQTGSAQPQHF. CDR3 DNA sequence: TGTGCCAGCAGTCAAACAGGGTCGGCTCAGCCCCAGCATTTT.

J is TRBJ2-3 and V is TRBV29-1; TRBD2 agrees at 11 bases. Germline CDR1 and CDR2: SQVTM and ANQGSEA. The CDR3 has 15 residues. The V gene end was trimmed by 5 bases and the J gene end by 5 bases; junction bases not matched to a gene: 9. The CDR3 protein is CSVSEIAGGRDTQYF. The CDR3 DNA reads as TGCAGCGTTTCGGAGATAGCGGGAGGGCGAGATACGCAGTATTTT.